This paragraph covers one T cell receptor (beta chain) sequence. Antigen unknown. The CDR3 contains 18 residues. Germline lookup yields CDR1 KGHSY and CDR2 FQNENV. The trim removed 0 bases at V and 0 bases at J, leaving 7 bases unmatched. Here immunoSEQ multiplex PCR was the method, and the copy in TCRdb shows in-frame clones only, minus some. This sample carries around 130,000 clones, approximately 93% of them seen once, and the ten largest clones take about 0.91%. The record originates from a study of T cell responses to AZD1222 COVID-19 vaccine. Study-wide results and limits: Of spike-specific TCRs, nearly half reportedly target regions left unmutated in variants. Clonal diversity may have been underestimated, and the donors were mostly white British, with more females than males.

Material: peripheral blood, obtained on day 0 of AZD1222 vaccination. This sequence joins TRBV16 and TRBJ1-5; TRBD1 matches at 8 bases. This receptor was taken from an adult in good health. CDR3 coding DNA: TGTGCCAGCAGCCAATCGTCCGGGACAGGATATAGCAATCAGCCCCAGCATTTT. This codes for CASSQSSGTGYSNQPQHF.